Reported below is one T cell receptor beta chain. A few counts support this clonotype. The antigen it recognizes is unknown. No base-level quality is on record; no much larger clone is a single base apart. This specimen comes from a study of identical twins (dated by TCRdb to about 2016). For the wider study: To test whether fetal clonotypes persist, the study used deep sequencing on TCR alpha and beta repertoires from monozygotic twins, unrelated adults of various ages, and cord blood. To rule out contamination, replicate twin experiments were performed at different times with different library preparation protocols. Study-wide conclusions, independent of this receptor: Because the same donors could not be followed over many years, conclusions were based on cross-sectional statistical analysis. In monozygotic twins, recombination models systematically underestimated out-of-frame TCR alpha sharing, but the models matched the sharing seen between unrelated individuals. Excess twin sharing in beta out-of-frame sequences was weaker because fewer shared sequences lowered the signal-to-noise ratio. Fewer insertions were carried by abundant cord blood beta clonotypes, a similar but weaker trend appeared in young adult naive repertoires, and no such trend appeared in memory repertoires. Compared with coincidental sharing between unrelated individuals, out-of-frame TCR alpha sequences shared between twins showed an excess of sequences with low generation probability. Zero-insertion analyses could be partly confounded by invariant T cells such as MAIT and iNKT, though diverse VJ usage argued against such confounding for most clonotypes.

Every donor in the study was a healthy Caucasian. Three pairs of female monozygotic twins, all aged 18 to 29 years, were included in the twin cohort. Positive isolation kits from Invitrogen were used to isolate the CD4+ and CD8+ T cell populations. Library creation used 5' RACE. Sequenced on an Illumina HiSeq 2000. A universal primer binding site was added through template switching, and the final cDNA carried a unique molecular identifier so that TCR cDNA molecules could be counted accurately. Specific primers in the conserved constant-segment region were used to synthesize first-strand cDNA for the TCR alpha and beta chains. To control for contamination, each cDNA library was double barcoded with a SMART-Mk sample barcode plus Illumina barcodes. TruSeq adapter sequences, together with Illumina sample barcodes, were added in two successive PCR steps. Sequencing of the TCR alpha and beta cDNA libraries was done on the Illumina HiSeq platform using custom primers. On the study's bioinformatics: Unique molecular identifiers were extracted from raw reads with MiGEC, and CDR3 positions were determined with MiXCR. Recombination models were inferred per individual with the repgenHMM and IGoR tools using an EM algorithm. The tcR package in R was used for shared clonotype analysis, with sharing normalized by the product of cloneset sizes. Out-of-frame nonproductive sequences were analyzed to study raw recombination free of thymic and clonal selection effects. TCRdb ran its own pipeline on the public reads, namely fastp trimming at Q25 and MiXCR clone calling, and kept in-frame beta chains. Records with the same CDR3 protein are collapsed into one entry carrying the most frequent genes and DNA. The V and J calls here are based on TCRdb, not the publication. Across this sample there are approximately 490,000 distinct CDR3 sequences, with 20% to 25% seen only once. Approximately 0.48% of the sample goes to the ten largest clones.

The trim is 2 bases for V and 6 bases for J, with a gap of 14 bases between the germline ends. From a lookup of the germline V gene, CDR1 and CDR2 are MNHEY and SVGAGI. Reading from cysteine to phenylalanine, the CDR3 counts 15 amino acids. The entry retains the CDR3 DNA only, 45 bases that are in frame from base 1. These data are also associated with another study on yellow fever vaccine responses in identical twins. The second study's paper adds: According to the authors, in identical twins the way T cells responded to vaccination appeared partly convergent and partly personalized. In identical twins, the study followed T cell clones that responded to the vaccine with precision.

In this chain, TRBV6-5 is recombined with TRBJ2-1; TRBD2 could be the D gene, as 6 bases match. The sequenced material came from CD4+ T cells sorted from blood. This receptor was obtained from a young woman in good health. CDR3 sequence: CASSYGGILTNEQFF. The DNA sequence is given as TGTGCCAGCAGTTACGGAGGGATCCTCACCAATGAGCAGTTCTTC.